Shown below are 28 T cell receptor beta chains from a single sample sequenced in a study of blood T cell repertoires in COVID-19 (dated by TCRdb to about 2020). Libraries came from the immunoSEQ multiplex PCR assay. Imported from immuneACCESS, the table was reduced by TCRdb to in-frame sequences with V and J called. These copies leave out some clones; in studies compared against another copy, an unresolved V gene accounts for under half, and the cause of the remainder is not known. Across this sample there are a few hundred thousand clones, with roughly 84% seen only once. Of the sample, approximately 6.6% is held by the ten largest clones. Input material: PBMCs or T cells enriched from blood (not recorded which). The receptor set was obtained from a woman in her 40s who had recovered from COVID-19.

V is TRBV5-4 and J is TRBJ2-1; the match to TRBD2 covers 11 bases. Germline V lookup: CDR1 SGHNT, CDR2 YYREEE (reference sequence). The CDR3 is 18 amino acids. The ends lost 0 bases at V and 0 bases at J; junction bases unmatched: 5. The CDR3 DNA reads TGTGCCAGCAGCTTGGATCCTAGCGGGAGGACCTCCTACAATGAGCAGTTCTTC. Translating it yields CASSLDPSGRTSYNEQFF.

This sequence joins TRBV30 and TRBJ2-3; tentatively, D is TRBD1 (6 bases). In germline, CDR1 is GTSNPN, CDR2 SVGIG (reference sequence). Deletions cut 7 bases from V and 1 base from J, with 12 bases between. The CDR3 has 13 amino acids. CDR3 DNA: TGTGCCTTCGACAGGAAAGGCACAGATACGCAGTATTTT. It specifies CAFDRKGTDTQYF.

The rearrangement uses TRBV10-2 and TRBJ2-7; 9 positions agree with TRBD2. The V gene's germline CDR1 is WSHSY and CDR2 SAAADI. The CDR3 has 13 residues. The V gene end was trimmed by 8 bases and the J gene end by 4 bases; junction bases not matched to a gene: 6. CDR3 nucleotide sequence: TGCGCCAGCTCTAGCGGGAAAGTTTACGAGCAGTACTTC. This gives the protein CASSSGKVYEQYF.

V gene TRBV29-1 combines with J gene TRBJ1-2; 10 bases are a match to TRBD1. The trim removed 3 bases at V and 4 bases at J, leaving 5 bases unmatched. The length of the CDR3 is 14 residues. Per the germline V gene, CDR1 is SQVTM and CDR2 is ANQGSEA. CDR3 sequence: CSVEAGTGAYGYTF. In DNA form, the CDR3 reads TGCAGCGTTGAGGCAGGGACAGGGGCCTATGGCTACACCTTC. Filled out from reference TRBV29-1 and TRBJ1-2, the complete variable domain reads SAVISQKPSRDICQRGTSLTIQCQVDSQVTMMFWYRQQPGQSLTLIATANQGSEATYESGFVIDKFPISRPNLTFSTLTVSNMSPEDSSIYLCSVEAGTGAYGYTFGSGTRLTVV.

V gene TRBV6-6 combines with J gene TRBJ1-2; D gene unclear. The CDR3 consists of 14 residues. Germline V gene lookup returns CDR1 MNHNY and CDR2 SVGAGI (reference sequence). Trimming took off 2 bases at V and 7 bases at J, with 14 bases between the two ends. CDR3 DNA sequence: TGTGCCAGCAGTTACGAGGGAGGAATCCCTGGCTACACCTTC. Its protein product is CASSYEGGIPGYTF.

Many counts were recorded for this clone. The chain carries TRBV3-1 (or the pseudogene TRBV3-2) and TRBJ2-3; D is possibly TRBD2 (6 bases). Trimming pared 1 base from V and 4 bases from J, leaving 18 bases between. The V gene's germline CDR1 is LGHDT and CDR2 YNNKEL (reference sequence). CDR3 length: 17 residues. The CDR3, as DNA: TGTGCCAGCAGCCAAGTAGCTGGAGGGAGTGTCTCAGATACGCAGTATTTT. The encoded protein is CASSQVAGGSVSDTQYF.

The chain employs TRBV5-1 and TRBJ2-1; 7 bases are shared with TRBD2. CDR1 and CDR2 (germline): SGHRS, YFSETQ. The trim removed 0 bases at V and 8 bases at J, leaving 11 bases unmatched. The CDR3 has 16 amino acids. CDR3 protein: CASSLAAPSGSHEQFF. CDR3 nucleotide sequence: TGCGCCAGCAGCTTGGCCGCCCCTAGCGGTTCGCATGAGCAGTTCTTC.

This chain uses TRBV27 with TRBJ2-5, with D possibly TRBD2 on 6 matching bases. Trimming took 5 bases from V and 1 from J, leaving 11 bases between them. The CDR3 runs 14 residues. Germline values: CDR1 MNHEY, CDR2 SMNVEV (reference sequence). The CDR3 region is CASSAWGVQETQYF. DNA for the CDR3: TGTGCCAGCAGTGCATGGGGGGTCCAAGAGACCCAGTACTTC.

The V gene is TRBV11-1, the J gene TRBJ2-3; no clear D. CDR3 length equals 14 residues. The germline V gene has CDR1 SGHAT and CDR2 FQDESV (reference sequence). V lost 6 bases and J 1 base, leaving 11 bases between the germline ends. CDR3 in amino acids: CASRSSVGTDTQYF. The CDR3 bases are TGTGCCAGCAGGAGTTCGGTGGGCACAGATACGCAGTATTTT. Filled out from reference TRBV11-1 and TRBJ2-3, the complete variable domain reads EAEVAQSPRYKITEKSQAVAFWCDPISGHATLYWYRQILGQGPELLVQFQDESVVDDSQLPKDRFSAERLKGVDSTLKIQPAELGDSAMYLCASRSSVGTDTQYFGPGTRLTVL.

This clone has just one count. DNA of the CDR3: TGTGCCAGCAGCTTAGTACAAGAGACCCAGTACTTC. It yields the protein CASSLVQETQYF. The chain has TRBV7-9 and TRBJ2-5; no firm D call. Germline assignment: CDR1 SEHNR and CDR2 FQNEAQ (reference sequence). V lost 1 base, J lost 2 bases, and 2 bases lay in between. The CDR3 spans 12 residues.

This clone was counted between two and nine times. The chain carries TRBV19 and TRBJ1-5; D uncertain. This CDR3 region has 16 residues. Germline-derived CDR1 and CDR2 are LNHDA and SQIVND (reference sequence). Trimming pared 5 bases from V and 2 bases from J, leaving 16 bases between. CDR3 region: CASSQGRERGNQPQHF. CDR3 DNA: TGTGCCAGTAGTCAAGGGAGGGAAAGGGGCAATCAGCCCCAGCATTTT.

CDR3 nucleotide sequence: TGTGCCAGCAGTCCCGGGACAGCGAACACCGGGGAGCTGTTTTTT. It yields the protein CASSPGTANTGELFF. V usage is TRBV6-6 and J usage is TRBJ2-2, with TRBD1 matching 7 bases. Germline V gene data show CDR1 as MNHNY and CDR2 as SVGAGI (reference sequence). The CDR3 sequence is 15 residues long. Trimming at V came to 5 bases and at J to 0 bases, leaving 3 bases not matched to a gene.

This chain joins TRBV4-1 and TRBJ2-5; 13 positions match TRBD2. This CDR3 has 16 amino acids. The V gene end was trimmed by 3 bases and the J gene end by 6 bases; junction bases not matched to a gene: 7. CDR1 is MGHRA and CDR2 is YSYEKL in the germline V gene. The CDR3 DNA reads TGCGCCAGCAGCCACACGGGACTAGCGGGAATGCAGACCCAGTACTTC. It specifies CASSHTGLAGMQTQYF.

The genes are TRBV7-2 and TRBJ2-5; tentatively, D is TRBD2 (5 bases). The CDR3 consists of 13 residues. With 5 bases removed from V and 4 bases from J, the gap between germline ends came to 11 bases. Germline V gene data show CDR1 as SGHTA and CDR2 as FQGNSA. CDR3 coding DNA: TGTGCCAGCAGCCCCCGACTAACAGAGACCCAGTACTTC. Translation: CASSPRLTETQYF.

V is TRBV10-1 and J is TRBJ1-3, with D hard to call. The germline V gene encodes CDR1 WNHNN and CDR2 SYGVQD (reference sequence). With 3 bases removed from V and 0 bases from J, the gap between germline ends came to 6 bases. The CDR3 covers 14 residues. CDR3 nucleotide sequence: TGCGCCAGCAGTGATGGAGTCTCTGGAAACACCATATATTTT. Its protein is CASSDGVSGNTIYF.

The V call is TRBV19, the J call TRBJ1-2, with D possibly TRBD1 on 6 matching bases. V dropped 4 bases and J dropped 5 bases, with 14 bases sitting between them. Per the germline V gene, CDR1 is LNHDA and CDR2 is SQIVND (reference sequence). The CDR3 covers 14 residues. The CDR3 DNA reads as TGTGCCAGTAGTACCCCGACAGGCTTATATGGCTACACCTTC. It yields the protein CASSTPTGLYGYTF.

V gene TRBV28 combines with J gene TRBJ1-2; D might be TRBD1 (6 bases). Germline CDR1 and CDR2: MDHEN and SYDVKM. The CDR3 loop spans 17 amino acids. V was trimmed by 2 bases and J by 0 bases, leaving 16 bases between them. CDR3 bases: TGTGCCAGCAGTTTAATAGGAAAGGGGGTCCCTAACTATGGCTACACCTTC. Encoded protein: CASSLIGKGVPNYGYTF.

V and J are TRBV4-3 and TRBJ2-3; maybe TRBD2 (7 bases). The CDR3 runs to 14 residues. V shed 4 bases and J shed 4 bases, with 12 bases lying between them. CDR1 is LGHNA and CDR2 is YSLEER in the germline V gene. CDR3 sequence (DNA): TGCGCCAGCAGCCCGAGGGGGGGGGCAGATACGCAGTATTTT. Protein: CASSPRGGADTQYF.

This sequence joins TRBV5-6 and TRBJ1-3; D unclear. From germline, CDR1 is SGHDT and CDR2 YYEEEE. This CDR3 contains 15 residues. V was pared by 1 base and J by 0 bases, with 8 bases between. The CDR3 is CASSLRTLSGNTIYF. The CDR3 DNA sequence: TGTGCCAGCAGCTTGCGGACTCTCTCTGGAAACACCATATATTTT.

V gene TRBV19 combines with J gene TRBJ2-1; 10 bases align to TRBD2. Trimming removed 5 bases from V and 7 bases from J; junction bases left unmatched: 14. CDR3 length: 17 residues. CDR1 is LNHDA, CDR2 SQIVND, per germline (reference sequence). The CDR3 protein is CASSSPPSGRFMNEQFF. The CDR3 DNA sequence: TGTGCCAGTAGTTCCCCCCCTAGCGGGAGATTCATGAATGAGCAGTTCTTC.

The table lists this clone with a count of one. The V and J genes are TRBV20-1 and TRBJ2-3; possibly TRBD2 for D (5 bases). The germline CDR1 and CDR2 sequences are DFQATT and SNEGSKA (reference sequence). CDR3 length: 11 residues. Trimming took off 5 bases at V and 7 bases at J, with 10 bases between the two ends. In DNA form, the CDR3 reads TGCAGTGCTGCGACTAAATATACGCAGTATTTT. Its translation: CSAATKYTQYF.

The chain links TRBV5-1 to TRBJ2-1; perhaps TRBD2 as D (5 bases). Germline assignment: CDR1 SGHRS and CDR2 YFSETQ. The CDR3 is made up of 16 amino acids. Between the trimmed V and J ends, which lost 4 bases and 0 bases, there was a span of 14 bases. CDR3 coding DNA: TGCGCCAGCAGCGCGACTACCCCTAGCTCCTACAATGAGCAGTTCTTC. Translated, it gives CASSATTPSSYNEQFF.

This chain connects TRBV9 to TRBJ1-1, with D unclear. Trimming shortened V by 4 bases and J by 5 bases, and 18 bases separated the two germline ends. This CDR3 spans 15 amino acids. Germline CDR1 reads SGDLS; CDR2 reads YYNGEE. The CDR3 protein is CASSPHGRVRTEAFF. CDR3 sequence (DNA): TGTGCCAGCAGCCCCCATGGGAGGGTGAGGACTGAAGCTTTCTTT.

This chain uses TRBV28 with TRBJ2-6, with 8 nucleotides matching TRBD2. Trimming cost V 5 bases and J 0 bases; bases outside gene matches: 15. The length of the CDR3 is 20 residues. The germline gives CDR1 MDHEN, CDR2 SYDVKM. The CDR3 protein is CASSPSGVGGRPSGANVLTF. CDR3 DNA: TGTGCCAGCAGTCCCTCGGGGGTGGGCGGGAGGCCCTCTGGGGCCAACGTCCTGACTTTC.

The chain links TRBV27 to TRBJ1-1; 8 bases fit TRBD1. Per the germline V gene, CDR1 is MNHEY and CDR2 is SMNVEV (reference sequence). V lost 3 bases to trimming and J lost 7 bases; unmatched junction nucleotides: 4. CDR3 size: 13 residues. CDR3 in DNA: TGTGCCAGCAGTTTCCTTGACAGGGGTGAAGCTTTCTTT. Its protein product is CASSFLDRGEAFF.

The chain carries TRBV19 and TRBJ1-1; maybe TRBD1 (6 bases). The germline V and J ends were trimmed by 6 bases and 3 bases, with 11 bases remaining between them. Germline CDR1 reads LNHDA; CDR2 reads SQIVND (reference sequence). The CDR3 is 13 residues long. The CDR3 reads CASRGEGDTEAFF. In nucleotides, the CDR3 is TGTGCCAGTAGGGGTGAGGGGGACACTGAAGCTTTCTTT. Full variable domain (missing parts from reference TRBV19 and TRBJ1-1): DGGITQSPKYLFRKEGQNVTLSCEQNLNHDAMYWYRQDPGQGLRLIYYSQIVNDFQKGDIAEGYSVSREKKESFPLTVTSAQKNPTAFYLCASRGEGDTEAFFGQGTRLTVV.

V is TRBV10-3 and J is TRBJ2-5; D is perhaps TRBD2 (5 bases). From germline, CDR1 is ENHRY and CDR2 SYGVKD. CDR3 length equals 13 residues. Trimming pared 4 bases from V and 5 bases from J, leaving 11 bases between. The DNA for the CDR3 is TGTGCCATCAGTGGGTCTAGAGGGGAGACCCAGTACTTC. Its protein product is CAISGSRGETQYF.

The gene calls are TRBV3-1 (or the pseudogene TRBV3-2) and TRBJ2-1; 8 nucleotides line up with TRBD2. This CDR3 region has 17 residues. The V and J ends lost 1 base and 5 bases, in that order; junction bases with no gene match: 10. Germline CDR1 reads LGHDT; CDR2 reads YNNKEL (reference sequence). CDR3 region: CASSQVAAGVVDNEQFF. DNA of the CDR3: TGTGCCAGCAGCCAAGTCGCAGCGGGAGTAGTAGACAATGAGCAGTTCTTC.